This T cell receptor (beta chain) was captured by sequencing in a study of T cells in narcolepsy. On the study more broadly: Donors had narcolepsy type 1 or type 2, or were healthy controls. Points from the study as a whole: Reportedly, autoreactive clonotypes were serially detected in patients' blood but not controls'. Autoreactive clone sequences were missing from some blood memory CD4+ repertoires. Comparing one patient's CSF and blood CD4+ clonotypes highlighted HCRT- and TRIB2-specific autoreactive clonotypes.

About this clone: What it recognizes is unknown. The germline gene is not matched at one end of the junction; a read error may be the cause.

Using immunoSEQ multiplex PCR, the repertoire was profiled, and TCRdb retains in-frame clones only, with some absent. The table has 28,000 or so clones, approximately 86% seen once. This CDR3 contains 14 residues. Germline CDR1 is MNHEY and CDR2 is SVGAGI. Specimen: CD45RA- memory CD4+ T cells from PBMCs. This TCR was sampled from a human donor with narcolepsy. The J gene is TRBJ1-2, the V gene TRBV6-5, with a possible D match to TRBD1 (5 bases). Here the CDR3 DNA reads TGTGCCAGCACCACCGCGGGGGGAGTAGGAGGCTACGCCTTC. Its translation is CASTTAGGVGGYAF.